This TCR beta chain was retrieved from a study of molecular identifiers for immune sequencing clone quantification. Study results and limitations: The study found clones above 20 RNA copies held over 98% of effector molecules and under 1% in naive cells.

The table lists this clonotype with many counts. Its target is not known. The sorting of naive CD8 T cells used the CD8+CD4-CCR7+CD45RA+ phenotype. TCRdb re-called the PCR reads through MiXCR, storing one row per CDR3 protein. The data contain more than 450,000 distinct CDR3 sequences, about 25% of them seen just once; the ten biggest clones take up over 0.6%. The clonotype was recovered from a human donor in good health. Some libraries in this study had Jurkat cell RNA spiked in. The sample consisted of naive CD8+ T cells from blood, with Jurkat cell RNA spiked in. Regarding subset: FACS-sorted CD8+CD4-CCR7+CD45RA+ naive T cells.

The CDR3 nucleotides are TGCAGTGCTAGAGACCCGGCGGGGGCCTACGAGCAGTACTTC. The encoded protein is CSARDPAGAYEQYF. The chain carries TRBV20-1 and TRBJ2-7; TRBD2 matches 7 bases. Germline V gene lookup returns CDR1 DFQATT and CDR2 SNEGSKA (reference sequence). Losses at the gene ends were 0 bases for V and 2 bases for J; bases not matched to a gene: 4. The CDR3 totals 14 residues.